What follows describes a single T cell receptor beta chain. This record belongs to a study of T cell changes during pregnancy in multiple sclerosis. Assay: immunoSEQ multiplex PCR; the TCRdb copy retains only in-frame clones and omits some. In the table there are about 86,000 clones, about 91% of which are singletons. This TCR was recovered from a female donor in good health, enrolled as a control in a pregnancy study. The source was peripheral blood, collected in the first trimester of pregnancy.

The CDR3 here is CASSRDRVREQYF. The CDR3 DNA is TGTGCCAGCAGTAGGGACAGGGTTCGCGAGCAGTACTTC. The chain has TRBV28 and TRBJ2-7, with 9 bases identical to TRBD1. The germline CDR1 and CDR2 sequences are MDHEN and SYDVKM. V shed 5 bases and J 6 bases; nucleotides not matched to a gene: 5. This CDR3 is built from 13 residues.